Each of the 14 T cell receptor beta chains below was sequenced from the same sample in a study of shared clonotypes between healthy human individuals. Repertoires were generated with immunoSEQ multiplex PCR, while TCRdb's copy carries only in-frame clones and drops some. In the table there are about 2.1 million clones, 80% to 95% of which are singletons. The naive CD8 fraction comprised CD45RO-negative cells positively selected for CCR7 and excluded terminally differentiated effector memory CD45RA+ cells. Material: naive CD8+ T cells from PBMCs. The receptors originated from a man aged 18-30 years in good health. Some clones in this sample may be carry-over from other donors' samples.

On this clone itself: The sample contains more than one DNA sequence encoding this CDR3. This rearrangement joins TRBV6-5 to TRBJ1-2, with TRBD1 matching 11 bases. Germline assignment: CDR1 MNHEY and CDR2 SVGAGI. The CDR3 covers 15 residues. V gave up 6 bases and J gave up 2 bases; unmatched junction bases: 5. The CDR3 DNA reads TGTGCCAGCAGCCCCGGGACAGGGGGAAACTATGGCTACACCTTC. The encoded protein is CASSPGTGGNYGYTF.

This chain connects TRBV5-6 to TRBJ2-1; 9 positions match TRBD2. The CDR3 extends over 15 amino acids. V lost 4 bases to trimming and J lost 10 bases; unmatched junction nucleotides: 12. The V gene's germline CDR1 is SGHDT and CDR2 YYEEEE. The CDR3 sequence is CASSPVTSGPKEQFF. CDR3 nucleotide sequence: TGTGCCAGCAGCCCGGTAACTAGCGGGCCTAAGGAGCAGTTCTTC.

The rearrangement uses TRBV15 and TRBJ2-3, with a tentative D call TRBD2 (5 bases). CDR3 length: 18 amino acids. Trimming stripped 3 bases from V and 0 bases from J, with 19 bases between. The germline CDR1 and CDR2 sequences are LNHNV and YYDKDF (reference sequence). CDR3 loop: CATSRLTHRSGSTDTQYF. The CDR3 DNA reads TGTGCCACCAGCAGGCTAACCCATCGAAGCGGTAGCACAGATACGCAGTATTTT.

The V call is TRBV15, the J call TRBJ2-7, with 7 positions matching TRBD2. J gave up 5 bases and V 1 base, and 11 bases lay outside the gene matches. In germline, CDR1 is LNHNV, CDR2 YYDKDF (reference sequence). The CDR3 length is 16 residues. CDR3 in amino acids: CATSRVLSGVHNEQYF. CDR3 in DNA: TGTGCCACCAGCAGAGTTCTAAGCGGGGTGCACAACGAGCAGTACTTC.

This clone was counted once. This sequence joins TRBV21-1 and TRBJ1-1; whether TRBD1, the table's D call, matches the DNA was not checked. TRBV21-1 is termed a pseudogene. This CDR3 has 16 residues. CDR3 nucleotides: TGTGCCAGCAGCCCACGCCGGGCCGACAGAAACACTGAAGCTTTCTTT. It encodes CASSPRRADRNTEAFF.

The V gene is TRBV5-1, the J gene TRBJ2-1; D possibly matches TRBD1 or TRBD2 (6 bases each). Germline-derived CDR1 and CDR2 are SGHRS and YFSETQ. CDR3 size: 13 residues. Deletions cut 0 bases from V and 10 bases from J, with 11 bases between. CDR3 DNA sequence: TGCGCCAGCAGCTTGGGACAGGCGGGGGAGCAGTTCTTC. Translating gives CASSLGQAGEQFF.

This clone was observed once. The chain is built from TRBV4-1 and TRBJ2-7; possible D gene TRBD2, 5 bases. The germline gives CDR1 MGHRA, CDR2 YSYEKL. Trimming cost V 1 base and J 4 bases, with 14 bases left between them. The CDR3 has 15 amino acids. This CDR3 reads CASSQGMRATYEQYF. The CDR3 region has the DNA TGCGCCAGCAGCCAAGGAATGAGGGCGACTTACGAGCAGTACTTC.

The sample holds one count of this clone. CDR3 protein: CASSEGVRRRPFETGELFF. The DNA of the CDR3 is TGTGCCAGCAGTGAAGGGGTCAGACGACGACCCTTTGAGACCGGGGAGCTGTTTTTT. The chain uses TRBV2 and TRBJ2-2; D is ambiguous. With 1 base removed from V and 5 bases from J, the gap between germline ends came to 23 bases. Germline loops: CDR1 SNHLY, CDR2 FYNNEI. CDR3 size: 19 residues.

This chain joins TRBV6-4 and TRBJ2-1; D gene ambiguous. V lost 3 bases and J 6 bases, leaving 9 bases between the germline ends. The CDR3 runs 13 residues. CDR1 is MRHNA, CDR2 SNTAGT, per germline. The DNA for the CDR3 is TGTGCCAGCAGTGAAGACTTGGGCAATGAGCAGTTCTTC. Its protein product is CASSEDLGNEQFF.

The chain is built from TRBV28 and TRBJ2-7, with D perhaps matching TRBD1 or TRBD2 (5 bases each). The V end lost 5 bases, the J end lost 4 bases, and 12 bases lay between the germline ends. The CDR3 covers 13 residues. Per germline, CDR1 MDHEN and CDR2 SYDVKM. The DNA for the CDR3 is TGTGCCAGCAGTCCGACCGAGGGGTACGAGCAGTACTTC. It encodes CASSPTEGYEQYF. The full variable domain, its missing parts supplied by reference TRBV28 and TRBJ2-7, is DVKVTQSSRYLVKRTGEKVFLECVQDMDHENMFWYRQDPGLGLRLIYFSYDVKMKEKGDIPEGYSVSREKKERFSLILESASTNQTSMYLCASSPTEGYEQYFGPGTRLTVT.

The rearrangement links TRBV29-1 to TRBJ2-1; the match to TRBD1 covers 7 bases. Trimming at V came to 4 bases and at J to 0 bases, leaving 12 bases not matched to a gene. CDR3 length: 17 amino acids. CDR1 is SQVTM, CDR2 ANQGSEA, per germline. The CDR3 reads CSVAGTASTSSYNEQFF. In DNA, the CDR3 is TGCAGCGTTGCCGGGACAGCATCTACAAGCTCCTACAATGAGCAGTTCTTC.

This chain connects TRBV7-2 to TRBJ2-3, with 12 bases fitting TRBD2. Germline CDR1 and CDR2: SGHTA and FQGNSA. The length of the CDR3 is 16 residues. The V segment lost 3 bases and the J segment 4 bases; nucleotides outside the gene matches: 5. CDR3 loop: CASSFPTSGSSDTQYF. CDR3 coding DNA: TGTGCCAGCAGCTTCCCGACTAGCGGGAGTTCAGATACGCAGTATTTT.

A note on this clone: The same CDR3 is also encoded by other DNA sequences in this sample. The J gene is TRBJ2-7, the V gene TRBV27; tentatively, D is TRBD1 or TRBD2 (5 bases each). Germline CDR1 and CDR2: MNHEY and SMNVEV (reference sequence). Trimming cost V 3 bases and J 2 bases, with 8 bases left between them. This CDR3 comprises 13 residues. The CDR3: CASSFGTTYEQYF. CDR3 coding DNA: TGTGCCAGCAGTTTCGGGACCACCTACGAGCAGTACTTC.

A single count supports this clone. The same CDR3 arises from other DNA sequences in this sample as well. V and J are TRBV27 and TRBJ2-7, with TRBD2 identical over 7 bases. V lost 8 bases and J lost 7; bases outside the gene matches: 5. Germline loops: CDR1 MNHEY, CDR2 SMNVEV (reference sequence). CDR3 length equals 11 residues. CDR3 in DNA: TGTGCCAGCGGGAGGGCCGGTGAGCAGTACTTC. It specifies CASGRAGEQYF.